The rows below give T cell receptor beta chains drawn from one sample of a study of identical twins. TCRdb analysed the 5' RACE reads with MiXCR anew, one entry per CDR3 protein. The table shows hundreds of thousands of distinct CDR3 sequences, with 9% to 15% occurring only once. This sample was shared with a second study, whose subject was yellow fever vaccine responses in identical twins.

Sequenced sample: CD8+ T cells sorted from blood. Receptors originate from a woman under 30 in good health. The CDR3 runs from the conserved cysteine through the conserved F or W. The D gene is left open where the match is weak. Size is stated for part of the rows, as once, few or many counts, or as a class when the clone is expanded.

CDR3aa: CASSLDRYGYTF; CDR3nt: TGTGCCAGCAGCTTGGACAGATATGGCTACACCTTC; d_gene: NA; abundance: NA; j_gene: TRBJ1-2; v_gene: TRBV7-9
CDR3aa: CASSLVGVGNEQFF; CDR3nt: TGTGCCAGCAGTTTAGTGGGGGTTGGAAATGAGCAGTTCTTC; d_gene: NA; abundance: NA; j_gene: TRBJ2-1; v_gene: TRBV12-3/TRBV12-4
CDR3aa: CASSPAWAGLYNEQFF; CDR3nt: TGTGCCAGCAGCCCGGCGTGGGCGGGGCTCTACAATGAGCAGTTCTTC; d_gene: NA; abundance: NA; j_gene: TRBJ2-1; v_gene: TRBV7-9
CDR3aa: CASSLDRAQPQHF; CDR3nt: TGTGCCAGCAGCCTAGACAGGGCGCAGCCCCAGCATTTT; d_gene: TRBD1; abundance: few; j_gene: TRBJ1-5; v_gene: TRBV13
CDR3aa: CASVGGSSETQYF; CDR3nt: TGTGCTAGTGTGGGGGGGAGTTCGGAGACCCAGTACTTC; d_gene: TRBD2; abundance: NA; j_gene: TRBJ2-5; v_gene: TRBV12-5
CDR3aa: CASSQGYSGWTRNEQFF; CDR3nt: TGTGCCAGCAGCCAAGGCTATAGCGGGTGGACCCGCAATGAGCAGTTCTTC; d_gene: TRBD2; abundance: few; j_gene: TRBJ2-1; v_gene: TRBV14
CDR3aa: CASRNRDYLGDTQYF; CDR3nt: TGTGCCAGCAGGAACCGGGATTATCTGGGAGATACGCAGTATTTT; d_gene: NA; abundance: many; j_gene: TRBJ2-3; v_gene: TRBV11-3
CDR3aa: CATSWGNEQYF; CDR3nt: TGTGCCACCAGTTGGGGCAACGAGCAGTACTTC; d_gene: NA; abundance: few; j_gene: TRBJ2-7; v_gene: TRBV24-1
CDR3aa: CASSDGHSTGELFF; CDR3nt: TGTGCCAGCAGCGATGGACATTCCACCGGGGAGCTGTTTTTT; d_gene: NA; abundance: NA; j_gene: TRBJ2-2; v_gene: TRBV3-1
CDR3aa: CASSYWINQPQHF; CDR3nt: TGTGCCAGCAGTTACTGGATAAATCAGCCCCAGCATTTT; d_gene: NA; abundance: NA; j_gene: TRBJ1-5; v_gene: TRBV6-2/TRBV6-3
CDR3aa: CASSLGHTRFTEAFF; CDR3nt: TGTGCCAGCAGCTTAGGACACACTAGGTTTACTGAAGCTTTCTTT; d_gene: NA; abundance: NA; j_gene: TRBJ1-1; v_gene: TRBV13
CDR3aa: CASSFGGAYYNEQFF; CDR3nt: TGTGCCAGCAGCTTCGGCGGGGCCTACTACAATGAGCAGTTCTTC; d_gene: NA; abundance: few; j_gene: TRBJ2-1; v_gene: TRBV7-2
CDR3aa: CASSLGQGFPGTQYF; CDR3nt: TGTGCCAGCAGTTTAGGACAGGGTTTCCCCGGGACCCAGTACTTC; d_gene: TRBD1; abundance: many; j_gene: TRBJ2-5; v_gene: TRBV12-3/TRBV12-4
CDR3aa: CASSLIGTSGSDEQFF; CDR3nt: TGTGCCAGCAGTTTAATCGGGACTAGCGGGAGCGATGAGCAGTTCTTC; d_gene: TRBD2; abundance: NA; j_gene: TRBJ2-1; v_gene: TRBV28
CDR3aa: CASSLLGSSRTDTQYF; CDR3nt: TGTGCCAGCAGTTTACTCGGCTCTAGTAGGACAGATACGCAGTATTTT; d_gene: NA; abundance: few; j_gene: TRBJ2-3; v_gene: TRBV12-3/TRBV12-4
CDR3aa: CASSRGASPTDTQYF; CDR3nt: TGCGCCAGCAGTCGCGGAGCCTCCCCCACAGATACGCAGTATTTT; d_gene: NA; abundance: few; j_gene: TRBJ2-3; v_gene: TRBV4-1
CDR3aa: CASSADGIQPQHF; CDR3nt: TGTGCCAGCAGCGCCGACGGCATTCAGCCCCAGCATTTT; d_gene: NA; abundance: NA; j_gene: TRBJ1-5; v_gene: TRBV7-9
CDR3aa: CASDWMNTEAFF; CDR3nt: TGTGCCAGCGACTGGATGAACACTGAAGCTTTCTTT; d_gene: NA; abundance: many; j_gene: TRBJ1-1; v_gene: TRBV2
CDR3aa: CASSQDRQGSYEQYF; CDR3nt: TGTGCCAGCAGCCAAGACAGACAGGGCTCCTACGAGCAGTACTTC; d_gene: TRBD1; abundance: few; j_gene: TRBJ2-7; v_gene: TRBV3-1
CDR3aa: CASSPDRVFEQFF; CDR3nt: TGTGCCAGCAGCCCGGACAGGGTCTTTGAGCAGTTCTTC; d_gene: TRBD1; abundance: few; j_gene: TRBJ2-1; v_gene: TRBV5-6
CDR3aa: CASSLAAEGTEAFF; CDR3nt: TGCGCCAGCAGCTTGGCGGCGGAGGGCACTGAAGCTTTCTTT; d_gene: NA; abundance: many; j_gene: TRBJ1-1; v_gene: TRBV5-1
CDR3aa: CASSLWPSGGDSTDTQYF; CDR3nt: TGTGCCAGCAGCTTATGGCCTAGCGGGGGAGATAGCACAGATACGCAGTATTTT; d_gene: TRBD2; abundance: few; j_gene: TRBJ2-3; v_gene: TRBV7-8
CDR3aa: CASSADKSLSISQPQHF; CDR3nt: TGTGCCAGCAGTGCGGACAAGTCACTATCCATAAGTCAGCCCCAGCATTTT; d_gene: NA; abundance: few; j_gene: TRBJ1-5; v_gene: TRBV2
CDR3aa: CASSLSPPGETQYF; CDR3nt: TGTGCCAGCAGTTTATCCCCACCAGGGGAGACCCAGTACTTC; d_gene: NA; abundance: NA; j_gene: TRBJ2-5; v_gene: TRBV12-3/TRBV12-4
CDR3aa: CSARDYRLGKSYEQYF; CDR3nt: TGCAGTGCTAGAGATTATAGACTGGGCAAATCCTACGAGCAGTACTTC; d_gene: NA; abundance: NA; j_gene: TRBJ2-7; v_gene: TRBV20-1
CDR3aa: CASSLRGRETDTQYF; CDR3nt: TGTGCCAGCAGTTTAAGAGGGAGAGAGACAGATACGCAGTATTTT; d_gene: NA; abundance: few; j_gene: TRBJ2-3; v_gene: TRBV27
CDR3aa: CATSEAGGGETQYF; CDR3nt: TGTGCCACCAGTGAGGCGGGGGGCGGAGAGACCCAGTACTTC; d_gene: TRBD2; abundance: many; j_gene: TRBJ2-5; v_gene: TRBV24-1
CDR3aa: CSVVGKIGYTF; CDR3nt: TGCAGCGTTGTGGGCAAAATTGGCTACACCTTC; d_gene: NA; abundance: NA; j_gene: TRBJ1-2; v_gene: TRBV29-1
CDR3aa: CATSGGPNEQFF; CDR3nt: TGTGCCACCAGCGGGGGTCCCAATGAGCAGTTCTTC; d_gene: NA; abundance: few; j_gene: TRBJ2-1; v_gene: TRBV15
CDR3aa: CSARETNLAGGPEQYF; CDR3nt: TGCAGTGCTAGAGAGACTAACTTAGCGGGAGGTCCCGAGCAGTACTTC; d_gene: TRBD2; abundance: NA; j_gene: TRBJ2-7; v_gene: TRBV20-1
CDR3aa: CASSLLSGGAAYEQFF; CDR3nt: TGCGCCAGCAGCCTCCTTAGCGGGGGGGCCGCGTATGAGCAGTTCTTC; d_gene: TRBD2; abundance: NA; j_gene: TRBJ2-1; v_gene: TRBV5-1
CDR3aa: CASSLEGTGAYEQYF; CDR3nt: TGCGCCAGCAGCTTGGAGGGGACAGGGGCATACGAGCAGTACTTC; d_gene: TRBD1; abundance: few; j_gene: TRBJ2-7; v_gene: TRBV5-1
CDR3aa: CASSHGLAGVGANVLTF; CDR3nt: TGTGCCAGCAGCCACGGACTAGCGGGAGTTGGGGCCAACGTCCTGACTTTC; d_gene: TRBD2; abundance: NA; j_gene: TRBJ2-6; v_gene: TRBV3-1
CDR3aa: CASSLSDWTGTEAFF; CDR3nt: TGCGCCAGCAGCCTTTCAGACTGGACTGGAACTGAAGCTTTCTTT; d_gene: NA; abundance: few; j_gene: TRBJ1-1; v_gene: TRBV4-1
CDR3aa: CAISESSGRSKDTGELFF; CDR3nt: TGTGCCATCAGTGAGTCTAGCGGGAGAAGTAAGGACACCGGGGAGCTGTTTTTT; d_gene: TRBD2; abundance: few; j_gene: TRBJ2-2; v_gene: TRBV10-3
CDR3aa: CASSSTLALTEAFF; CDR3nt: TGTGCCAGCAGCAGCACCCTAGCCCTTACTGAAGCTTTCTTT; d_gene: NA; abundance: few; j_gene: TRBJ1-1; v_gene: TRBV7-6
CDR3aa: CASSVVDRGNSYNEQFF; CDR3nt: TGTGCCAGCAGCGTGGTGGACAGGGGAAATTCCTACAATGAGCAGTTCTTC; d_gene: TRBD1; abundance: NA; j_gene: TRBJ2-1; v_gene: TRBV7-2
CDR3aa: CASSLFAGGEQFF; CDR3nt: TGTGCCAGCAGTTTATTCGCCGGGGGGGAGCAGTTCTTC; d_gene: TRBD2; abundance: NA; j_gene: TRBJ2-1; v_gene: TRBV28
CDR3aa: CASSQGNEQYF; CDR3nt: TGCGCCAGCAGCCAAGGGAACGAGCAGTACTTC; d_gene: NA; abundance: many; j_gene: TRBJ2-7; v_gene: TRBV4-1
CDR3aa: CASSDGGVNGYTF; CDR3nt: TGTGCCAGCAGTGACGGTGGGGTTAATGGCTACACCTTC; d_gene: NA; abundance: NA; j_gene: TRBJ1-2; v_gene: TRBV6-4
CDR3aa: CASSPGTGNQPQHF; CDR3nt: TGTGCCAGCAGCCCCGGGACAGGCAATCAGCCCCAGCATTTT; d_gene: TRBD1; abundance: many; j_gene: TRBJ1-5; v_gene: TRBV7-8